These T cell receptor beta chains were read from a single sample in a study of T-cell reconstitution after alpha-beta-depleted transplantation in children. TCRdb fed the PCR reads into MiXCR, producing one record per CDR3 protein. The sample consists of 250,000 to 350,000 distinct CDR3 sequences, approximately 23% of them appearing once. Material: PBMCs, mostly from graft donor cells, obtained 180 days after TCRalphabeta/CD19-depleted stem cell transplant. The receptors were sampled from a male patient aged 10 to 17 who had a stem cell transplant for acute lymphoblastic leukemia, so the T cells may come from the graft donor. Each CDR3 is given without its conserved first and last residue.

cdr3_length j_call v_call cdr3_aa
11 TRBJ2-4 TRBV29-1 SAIKGPGNIQY
14 TRBJ2-7 TRBV25-1 ASSEYMGSRGHEQY
13 TRBJ2-5 TRBV5-1 ASSLFSPGIKTQY
13 TRBJ2-7 TRBV5-1 ASSPGGGGYYEQY
9 TRBJ2-5 TRBV24-1 ATGTEETQY
12 TRBJ2-7 TRBV6-2/TRBV6-3 ASKRWAGLYEQY
13 TRBJ2-3 TRBV3-1 ASSRWGDGTDTQY
13 TRBJ2-1 TRBV12-3/TRBV12-4 ASRTTSGGYNEQF
14 TRBJ2-1 TRBV5-1 ASSLLSGAPYNEQF
14 TRBJ2-6 TRBV21-1 ARPGQGYFGANVLT
14 TRBJ2-2 TRBV5-1 ASSLVGHQRTGELF
12 TRBJ2-7 TRBV5-8 ASSLWPGGPEQY
11 TRBJ2-2 TRBV5-4 ASSLMGTGELF
13 TRBJ2-1 TRBV20-1 SARKTGAGYNEQF
13 TRBJ1-2 TRBV5-1 ASSSRGQGTYGYT
12 TRBJ2-5 TRBV6-5 ASSSREGGETQY
14 TRBJ2-5 TRBV5-1 ASSLARLGTQETQY
12 TRBJ1-6 TRBV5-1 ASSLSGIIRPLH
13 TRBJ2-7 TRBV12-3/TRBV12-4 ASSLAQGARDEQY
12 TRBJ2-7 TRBV5-5 ASSLGTFSGEQY